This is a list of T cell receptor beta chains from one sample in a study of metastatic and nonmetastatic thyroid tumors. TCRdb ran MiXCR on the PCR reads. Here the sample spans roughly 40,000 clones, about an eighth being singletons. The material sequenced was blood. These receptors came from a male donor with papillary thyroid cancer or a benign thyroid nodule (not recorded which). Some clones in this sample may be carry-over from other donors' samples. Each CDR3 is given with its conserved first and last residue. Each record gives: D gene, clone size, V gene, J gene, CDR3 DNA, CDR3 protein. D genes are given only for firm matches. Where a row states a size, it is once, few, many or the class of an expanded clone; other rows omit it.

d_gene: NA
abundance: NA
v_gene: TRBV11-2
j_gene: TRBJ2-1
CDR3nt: TGTGCCAGCAGCATTAAAAGGGACTTTAGAAGTAAGCAGTTCTTC
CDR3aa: CASSIKRDFRSKQFF

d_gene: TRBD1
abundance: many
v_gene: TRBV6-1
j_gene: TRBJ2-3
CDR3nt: TGTGCCAGCAGTACGGGACAGGTCAGCACAGATACGCAGTATTTT
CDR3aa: CASSTGQVSTDTQYF

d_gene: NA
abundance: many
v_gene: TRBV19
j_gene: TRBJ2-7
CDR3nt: TGTGCCAGTAGTATATCTGGCAGAGCCTACGAGCAGTACTTC
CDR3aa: CASSISGRAYEQYF

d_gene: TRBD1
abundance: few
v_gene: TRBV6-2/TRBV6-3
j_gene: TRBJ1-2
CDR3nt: TGTGCCAGCAGATGTGGACAGGGGTATGGCTACACCTTC
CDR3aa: CASRCGQGYGYTF

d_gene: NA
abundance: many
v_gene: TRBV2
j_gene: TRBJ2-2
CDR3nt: TGTGCCAGCCAGAACACCGGGGAGCTGTTTTTT
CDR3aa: CASQNTGELFF

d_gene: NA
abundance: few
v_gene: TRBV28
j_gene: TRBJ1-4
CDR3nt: TGTGCCAGCAAGCTGGGGGGATATAATGAAAAACTGTTTTTT
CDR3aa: CASKLGGYNEKLFF

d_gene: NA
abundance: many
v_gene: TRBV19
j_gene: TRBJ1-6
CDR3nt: TGTGCCAGTAGTGTCCCCGGTCGGGATAATTCACCCCTCCACTTT
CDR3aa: CASSVPGRDNSPLHF

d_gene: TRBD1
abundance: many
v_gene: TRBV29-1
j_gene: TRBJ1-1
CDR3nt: TGCAGCGTGGACAGGGGGATGAACACTGAAGCTTTCTTT
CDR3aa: CSVDRGMNTEAFF

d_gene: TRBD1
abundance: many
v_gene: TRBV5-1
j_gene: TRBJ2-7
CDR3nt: TGCGCCAGCAGGCTGGGACAGTTTTACGAGCAGTACTTC
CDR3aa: CASRLGQFYEQYF

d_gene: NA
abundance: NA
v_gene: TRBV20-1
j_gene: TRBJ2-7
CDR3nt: TGCAGTGCTAGACCTTCGCAGGGTTCCTACGAGCAGTACTTC
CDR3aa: CSARPSQGSYEQYF

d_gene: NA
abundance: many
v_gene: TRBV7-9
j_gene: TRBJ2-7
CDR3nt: TGTGCCAGCACCCGGGACGGGCCCTACGAGCAGTACTTC
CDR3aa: CASTRDGPYEQYF

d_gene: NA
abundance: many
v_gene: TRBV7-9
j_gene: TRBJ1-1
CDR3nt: TGTGCCAGCAGTTCCCTACAGAACACTGAAGCTTTCTTT
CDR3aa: CASSSLQNTEAFF

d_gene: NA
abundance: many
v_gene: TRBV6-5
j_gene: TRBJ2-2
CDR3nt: TGTGCCAGCAGTTACCCGTTTGGACAGGGGGAGCTGTTTTTT
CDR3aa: CASSYPFGQGELFF

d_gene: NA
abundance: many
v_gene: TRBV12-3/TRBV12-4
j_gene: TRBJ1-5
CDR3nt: TGTGCCAGCAGTGTCAGGAGTAGTCAGCCCCAGCATTTT
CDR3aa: CASSVRSSQPQHF

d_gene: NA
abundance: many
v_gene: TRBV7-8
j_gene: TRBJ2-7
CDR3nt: TGTGCCAGCAGCCTGCGAGGGACACCCTACTACGAGCAGTACTTC
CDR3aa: CASSLRGTPYYEQYF

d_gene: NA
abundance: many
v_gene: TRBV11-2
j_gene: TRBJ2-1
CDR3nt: TGTGCCAGCAGCTCCGGACGGTACAATGAGCAGTTCTTC
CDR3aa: CASSSGRYNEQFF

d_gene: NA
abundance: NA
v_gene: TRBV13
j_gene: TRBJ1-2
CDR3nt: TGTGCCAGCAGCCCCCCCGGGCGGAGGGACTCCGCGTGGAGAGCGCCTGGCTACACCTTC
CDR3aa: CASSPPGRRDSAWRAPGYTF

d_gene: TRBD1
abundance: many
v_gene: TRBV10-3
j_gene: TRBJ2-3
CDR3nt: TGTGCCAGCTCCAAGGGGGCGGCCGGGGCAGATACGCAGTATTTT
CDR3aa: CASSKGAAGADTQYF

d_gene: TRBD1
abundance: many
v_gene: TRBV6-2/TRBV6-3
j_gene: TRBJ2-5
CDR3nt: TGTGCCAGCAGTTACCGAGCAGGGGGCCCTGAAGAGACCCAGTACTTC
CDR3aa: CASSYRAGGPEETQYF

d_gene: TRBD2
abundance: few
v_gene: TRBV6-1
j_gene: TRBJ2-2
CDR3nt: TGTGCCAGCGGGACTAGCGGGCCCCCAGGGAACACCGGGGAGCTGTTTTTT
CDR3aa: CASGTSGPPGNTGELFF

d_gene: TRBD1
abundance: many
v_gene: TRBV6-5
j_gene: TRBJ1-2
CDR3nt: TGTGCCAGCAGTTACTTACCGGGACAGACCTCTCTTCTTGGCTACACCTTC
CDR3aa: CASSYLPGQTSLLGYTF

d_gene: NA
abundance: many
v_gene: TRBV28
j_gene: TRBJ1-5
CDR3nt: TGTGCCAGCACCGATGATAGCAATCAGCCCCAGCATTTT
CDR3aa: CASTDDSNQPQHF

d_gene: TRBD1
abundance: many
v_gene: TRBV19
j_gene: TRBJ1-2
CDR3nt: TGTGCCAGTAGTACGGGACAGAGGAATGGCTACACCTTC
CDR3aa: CASSTGQRNGYTF

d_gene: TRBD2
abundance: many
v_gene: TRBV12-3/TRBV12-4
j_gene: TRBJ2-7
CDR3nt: TGTGCCAGCACCCCGGGGGTAGCGGGAGGGCCCCACGAGCAGTACTTC
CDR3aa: CASTPGVAGGPHEQYF

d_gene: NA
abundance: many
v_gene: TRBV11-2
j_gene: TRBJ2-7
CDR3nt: TGTGCCAGCAGCTTAGGGACCTACGAGCAGTACTTC
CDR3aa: CASSLGTYEQYF

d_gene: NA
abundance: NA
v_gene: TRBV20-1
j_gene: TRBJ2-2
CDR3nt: TGCAGTGCTAGAGCTGTAACGGGGTCAGGTACCGGGGAGCTGTTTTTT
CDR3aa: CSARAVTGSGTGELFF

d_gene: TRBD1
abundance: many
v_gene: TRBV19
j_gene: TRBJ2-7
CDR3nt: TGTGCCAGTAATTCGAGGGGACAGGGGACCTACGAGCAGTACTTC
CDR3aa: CASNSRGQGTYEQYF

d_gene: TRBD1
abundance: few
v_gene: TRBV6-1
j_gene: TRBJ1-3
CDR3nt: TGTGCCAGCAGCTCTACAGGGGACGTAGTTATCACCATATATTTT
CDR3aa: CASSSTGDVVITIYF

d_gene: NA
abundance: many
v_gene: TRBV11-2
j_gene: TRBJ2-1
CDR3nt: TGTGCCAGCAGATCTGACAATGAGCAGTTCTTC
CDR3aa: CASRSDNEQFF

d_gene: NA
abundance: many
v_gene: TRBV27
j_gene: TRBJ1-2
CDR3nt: TGTGCCAGCAGTTCTACCTCCGGGACACGCGGCGCTGGTGGCTACACCTTC
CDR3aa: CASSSTSGTRGAGGYTF

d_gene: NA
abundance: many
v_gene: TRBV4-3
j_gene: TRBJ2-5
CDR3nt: TGCGCCAGCAGCCAAATAGTCGGGGAGACCCAGTACTTC
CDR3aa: CASSQIVGETQYF

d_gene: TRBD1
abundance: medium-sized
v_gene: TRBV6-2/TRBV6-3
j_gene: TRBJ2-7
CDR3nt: TGTGCCAGCAGTCCAGGGGACAGGTGGGCACGCGAGCAGTACTTC
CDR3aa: CASSPGDRWAREQYF

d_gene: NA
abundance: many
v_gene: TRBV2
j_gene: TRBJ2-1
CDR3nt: TGTGCCAGCAGGCCAGCGGAAAATGAGCAGTTCTTC
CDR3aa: CASRPAENEQFF

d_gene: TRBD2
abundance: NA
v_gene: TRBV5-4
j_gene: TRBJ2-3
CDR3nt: TGTGCCAGCAGCTTGGCCGGGACTAGGTTGGATACGCAGTATTTT
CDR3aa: CASSLAGTRLDTQYF

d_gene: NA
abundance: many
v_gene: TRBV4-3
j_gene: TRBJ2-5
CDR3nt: TGCGCCAGCAGCCAAGATTTCCCAGAAGAGACCCAGTACTTC
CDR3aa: CASSQDFPEETQYF

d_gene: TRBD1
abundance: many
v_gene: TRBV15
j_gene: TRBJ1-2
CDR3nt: TGTGCCACCAGCAGAGAACGACAGGGGGGAGGCGGCTACACCTTC
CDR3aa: CATSRERQGGGGYTF

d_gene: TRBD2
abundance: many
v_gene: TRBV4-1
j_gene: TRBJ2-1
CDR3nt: TGCGCCAGCAGCCAAGATAGGGCTAGCGGGAGGCAGCAGTTCTTC
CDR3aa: CASSQDRASGRQQFF

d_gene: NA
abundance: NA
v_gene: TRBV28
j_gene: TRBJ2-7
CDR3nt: TGTGCCAGCAGTTTTGGTAGTGAGCAGTACTTC
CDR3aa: CASSFGSEQYF

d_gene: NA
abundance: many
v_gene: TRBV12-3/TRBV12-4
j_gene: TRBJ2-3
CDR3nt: TGTGCCAGCGGCCTCGGGGGGGCAGGGGGCGCAGATACGCAGTATTTT
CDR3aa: CASGLGGAGGADTQYF

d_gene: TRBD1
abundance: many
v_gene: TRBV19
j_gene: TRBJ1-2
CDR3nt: TGTGCCAGTAGTGGAAGACAGGGAGGTAACTATGGCTACACCTTC
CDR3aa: CASSGRQGGNYGYTF